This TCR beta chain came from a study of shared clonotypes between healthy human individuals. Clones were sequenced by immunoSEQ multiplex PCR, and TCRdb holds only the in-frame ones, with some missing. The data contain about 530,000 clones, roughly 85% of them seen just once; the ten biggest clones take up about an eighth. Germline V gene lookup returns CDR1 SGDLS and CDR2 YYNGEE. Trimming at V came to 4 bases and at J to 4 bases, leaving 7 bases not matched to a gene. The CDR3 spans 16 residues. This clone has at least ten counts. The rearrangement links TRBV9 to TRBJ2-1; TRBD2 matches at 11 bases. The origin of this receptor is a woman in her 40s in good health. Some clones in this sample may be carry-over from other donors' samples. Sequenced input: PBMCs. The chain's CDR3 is CASSKAGTSGYNEQFF. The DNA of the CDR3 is TGTGCCAGCAGCAAAGCCGGGACTAGCGGTTACAATGAGCAGTTCTTC.